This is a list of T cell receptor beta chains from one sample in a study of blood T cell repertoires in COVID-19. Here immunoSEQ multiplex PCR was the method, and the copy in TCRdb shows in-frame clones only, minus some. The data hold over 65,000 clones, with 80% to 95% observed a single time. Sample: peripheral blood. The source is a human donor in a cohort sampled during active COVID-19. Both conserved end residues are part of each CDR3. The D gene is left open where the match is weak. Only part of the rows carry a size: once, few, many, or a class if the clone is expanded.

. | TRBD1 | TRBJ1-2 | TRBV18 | TGTGCCAGCTCACTTGGACAGGATCGGGGCTACACCTTC | CASSLGQDRGYTF
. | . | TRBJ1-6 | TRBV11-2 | TGTGCCAGCAGTCACCCGTTCGGGCGGGATATGGATTCACCCCTCCACTTT | CASSHPFGRDMDSPLHF
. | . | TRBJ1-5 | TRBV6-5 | TGTGCCAGCGCAGGGGATAGCAATCAGCCCCAGCATTTT | CASAGDSNQPQHF
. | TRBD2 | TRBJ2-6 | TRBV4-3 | TGCGCCAGCAGCTCTAGCGGGTACGGCTCTGGGGCCAACGTCCTGACTTTC | CASSSSGYGSGANVLTF
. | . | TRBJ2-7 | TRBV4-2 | TGTGCCAGCAGCCAAGAGGGAGGGGGGGCAGGGAGGTACGAGCAGTACTTC | CASSQEGGGAGRYEQYF
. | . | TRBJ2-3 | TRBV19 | TGTGCCAGTAGTATAGATAAGGAGGGGATGAGGGGCACAGATACGCAGTATTTT | CASSIDKEGMRGTDTQYF
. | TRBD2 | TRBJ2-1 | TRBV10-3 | TGTGCCATCAACGGGGGTAGCGGGGGTTCCTACAATGAGCAGTTCTTC | CAINGGSGGSYNEQFF
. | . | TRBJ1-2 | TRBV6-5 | TGTGCCAGCAGTTACTCGATGGCGGGGGGCCAGGGTGGCTACACCTTC | CASSYSMAGGQGGYTF
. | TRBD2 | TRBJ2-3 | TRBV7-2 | TGTGCCAGCAGCCCTACTAGCGGGGGGGGTTCAGATACGCAGTATTTT | CASSPTSGGGSDTQYF
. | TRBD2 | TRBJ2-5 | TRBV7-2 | TGTGCCAGCAGCTTGGCGGGGGGGCCCGAGGGTAAGACCCAGTACTTC | CASSLAGGPEGKTQYF
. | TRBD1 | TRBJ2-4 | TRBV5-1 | TGCGCCAGCAGCTTCCAGGGGGATTTCAAAAACATTCAGTACTTC | CASSFQGDFKNIQYF
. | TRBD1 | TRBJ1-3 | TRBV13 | TGTGCCAGCAGCACGGGACAGGGAAACACCATATATTTT | CASSTGQGNTIYF
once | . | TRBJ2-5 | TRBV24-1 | TGTGCCACCAGTGAACCTAACGTCCAAGAGACCCAGTACTTC | CATSEPNVQETQYF
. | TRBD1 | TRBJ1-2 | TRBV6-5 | TGTGCCAGCAGTTCATATACAGGGGCCCTCTATGGCTACACCTTC | CASSSYTGALYGYTF
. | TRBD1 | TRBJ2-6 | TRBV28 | TGTGCCAGCAGTTTGCTCTCAGGGGGCAGGTCTGGGGCCAACGTCCTGACTTTC | CASSLLSGGRSGANVLTF
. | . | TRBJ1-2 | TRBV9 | TGTGCCAGCAGCGTTGGAGGCCTCTATGGCTACACCTTC | CASSVGGLYGYTF
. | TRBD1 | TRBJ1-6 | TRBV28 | TGTGCCAGCAGTTTATGGGACAGGGAAAATTCACCCCTCCACTTT | CASSLWDRENSPLHF
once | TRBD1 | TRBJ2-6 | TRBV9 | TGTGCCAGCAGCGCTACCGGGACAGGGTCTCTTGGGGCCAACGTCCTGACTTTC | CASSATGTGSLGANVLTF
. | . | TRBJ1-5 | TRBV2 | TGTGCCAGCAGTTTCGGGATCTATCCAGATCAGCCCCAGCATTTT | CASSFGIYPDQPQHF
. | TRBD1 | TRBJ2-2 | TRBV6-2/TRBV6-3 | TGTGCCAGCAGTAGACAGGGTTTGGCCACCGGGGAGCTGTTTTTT | CASSRQGLATGELFF
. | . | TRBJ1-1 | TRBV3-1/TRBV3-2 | TGTGCCAGCAGCCCTGGCCCCACACTGAACAGGGTCCCTGAAGCTTTCTTT | CASSPGPTLNRVPEAFF
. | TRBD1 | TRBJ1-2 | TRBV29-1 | TGCAGCGTTTCCGGACAGGGAAACTATGGCTACACCTTC | CSVSGQGNYGYTF
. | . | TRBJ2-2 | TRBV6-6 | TGTGCCAGCAGTTACCCCCAGGGGTCGGGCGGGGAGCTGTTTTTT | CASSYPQGSGGELFF
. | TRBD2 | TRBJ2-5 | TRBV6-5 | TGTGCCAGCAGGGCCGCTGCGGGACTAGGAGAGACCCAGTACTTC | CASRAAAGLGETQYF
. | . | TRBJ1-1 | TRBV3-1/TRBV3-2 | TGTGCCAGCAGCCAAGGAGAACCGGGCCCCAAAAGCGGTGAAGCTTTCTTT | CASSQGEPGPKSGEAFF
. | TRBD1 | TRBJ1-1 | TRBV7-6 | TGTGCCAGCAGCTTACGGGGCCAGGGACAGGGAGGCACTGAAGCTTTCTTT | CASSLRGQGQGGTEAFF
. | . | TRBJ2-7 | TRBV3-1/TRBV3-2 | TGTGCCAGCAGCCAAAGTGGCAGGGGAGACTACGAGCAGTACTTC | CASSQSGRGDYEQYF
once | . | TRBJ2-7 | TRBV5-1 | TGCGCCAGCAGCCCTCGACAGGCAACTCCCTACGAGCAGTACTTC | CASSPRQATPYEQYF
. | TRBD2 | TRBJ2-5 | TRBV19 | TGTGCCAGTAGTATGGGGACTATGAAAGAGACCCAGTACTTC | CASSMGTMKETQYF
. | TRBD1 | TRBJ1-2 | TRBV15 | TGTGCCACCAGCAGAGATTACAGGGGAGTCAACTATGGCTACACCTTC | CATSRDYRGVNYGYTF
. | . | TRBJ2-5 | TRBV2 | TGTGCCAGCAGGTTACAAGAGACCCAGTACTTC | CASRLQETQYF
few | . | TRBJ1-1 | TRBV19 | TGTGCCAGCGCCCGTGCAGGGTACACTGAAGCTTTCTTT | CASARAGYTEAFF
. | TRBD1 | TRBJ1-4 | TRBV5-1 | TGCGCCAGCAGCTTGTCCATCGGGACAGGGGGCTCGGAAAAACTGTTTTTT | CASSLSIGTGGSEKLFF
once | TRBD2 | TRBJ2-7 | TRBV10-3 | TGTGCTGGCGGGGGGACGACCTACGAGCAGTACTTC | CAGGGTTYEQYF
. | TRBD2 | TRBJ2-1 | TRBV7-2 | TGTGCCAGCAGCTTATGGGCTCGGGGGGGCCGTGTCAATGAGCAGTTCTTC | CASSLWARGGRVNEQFF
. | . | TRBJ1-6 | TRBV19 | TGTGCCAGTAGTATCTCAGGACAGTGGAATTCACCCCTCCACTTT | CASSISGQWNSPLHF
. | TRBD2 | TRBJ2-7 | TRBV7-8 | TGTGCCAGCAGCTCAGCGGGGGCTAACTACGAGCAGTACTTC | CASSSAGANYEQYF
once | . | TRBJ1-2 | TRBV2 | TGTGCCAGCAGTGGAACGGAGCCTTACAACTATGGCTACACCTTC | CASSGTEPYNYGYTF
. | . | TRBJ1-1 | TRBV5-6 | TGTGCCAGCAGCCCAGGACAGAGATTAGTAGGCACTGAAGCTTTCTTT | CASSPGQRLVGTEAFF
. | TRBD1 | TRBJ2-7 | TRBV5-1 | TGCGCCAGCAGCCGTGAGGGACAGCGATCCTACGAGCAGTACTTC | CASSREGQRSYEQYF
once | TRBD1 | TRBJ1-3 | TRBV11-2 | TGTGCCAGCAGCTTCGGGACAGGGGCGGAGGGAAACACCATATATTTT | CASSFGTGAEGNTIYF
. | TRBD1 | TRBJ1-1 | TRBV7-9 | TGTGCCAGCAGCGCGGGGGGACAGAGGAACACTGAAGCTTTCTTT | CASSAGGQRNTEAFF
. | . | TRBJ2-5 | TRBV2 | TGTGCCAGCAGTGTAGGGGGGGACCAAGAGACCCAGTACTTC | CASSVGGDQETQYF
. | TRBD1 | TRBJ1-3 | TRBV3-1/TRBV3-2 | TGTGCCAGCAGCCAAGTGAAACCGGACAGGGGGCGAATTAACACCATATATTTT | CASSQVKPDRGRINTIYF
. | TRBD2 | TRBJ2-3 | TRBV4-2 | TGTGCCAGCAGCCAAGCGGGGGGGGCCACAGATACGCAGTATTTT | CASSQAGGATDTQYF
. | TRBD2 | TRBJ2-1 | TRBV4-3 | TGCGCCAGCAGCCAAGTAGCGGGGAATGAGCAGTTCTTC | CASSQVAGNEQFF
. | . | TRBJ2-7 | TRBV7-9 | TGTGCCAGCAGCTTACGACAGCCCTACGAGCAGTACTTC | CASSLRQPYEQYF
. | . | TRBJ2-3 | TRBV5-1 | TGCGCCAGCAGCCCCGGGACTCCCGCGGATACGCAGTATTTT | CASSPGTPADTQYF
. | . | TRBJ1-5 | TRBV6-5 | TGTGCCAGCAGGAAGGGGGATGTCAGGCCGGCCCAGCATTTT | CASRKGDVRPAQHF
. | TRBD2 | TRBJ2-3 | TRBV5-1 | TGCGCCAGCAGCTCGGAGCGGGGGGATGTAGATACGCAGTATTTT | CASSSERGDVDTQYF
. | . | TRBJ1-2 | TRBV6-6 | TGTGCCAGCAGCTCTCCGACGGTGCTAGGCTATGGCTACACCTTC | CASSSPTVLGYGYTF
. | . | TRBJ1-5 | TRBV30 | TGTGCCTGGGGGAAGGGGTCAAGGGGTGATCAGCCCCAGCATTTT | CAWGKGSRGDQPQHF
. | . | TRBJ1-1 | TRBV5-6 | TGTGCCAGCAGCTTGGCCGGCAGGATGAACACTGAAGCTTTCTTT | CASSLAGRMNTEAFF
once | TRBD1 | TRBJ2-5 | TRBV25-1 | TGTGCCAGCAGTCCGGGACAGGGGCCCCAAGAGACCCAGTACTTC | CASSPGQGPQETQYF
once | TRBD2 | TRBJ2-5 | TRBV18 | TGTGCCAGCTCACCATCAAGGACTAGTCAAGAGACCCAGTACTTC | CASSPSRTSQETQYF
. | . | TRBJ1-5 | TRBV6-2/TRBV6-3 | TGTGCCAGCAGTTACGACCCGGAGGGGTATTCTGGAATATATAGCAATCAGCCCCAGCATTTT | CASSYDPEGYSGIYSNQPQHF
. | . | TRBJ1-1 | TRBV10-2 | TGCGCCAGCAGGACAGGTGGGGGGGACACTGAAGCTTTCTTT | CASRTGGGDTEAFF